The present T cell receptor (beta chain) was sequenced within a study of T-cell memory formation after mild COVID-19. Points from the study as a whole: Day 37-peaking second-wave clones had unconfirmed SARS-CoV-2 specificity.

This clonotype was seen a handful of times. Its antigen remains unidentified. Trimming cost V 5 bases and J 7 bases; bases outside gene matches: 6. Germline V CDR1 and CDR2: SEHNR, FQNEAQ (reference sequence). This CDR3 has 14 amino acids. One entry per CDR3 protein, called by TCRdb with MiXCR from the 5' RACE reads. The data contain 470,000 or so distinct CDR3 sequences, approximately 20% of them singletons. The J gene is TRBJ1-5, the V gene TRBV7-9, with 9 positions matching TRBD1. Input material: PBMCs or a T cell subset sorted from them (not recorded which). This receptor was identified in an adult woman who had mild COVID-19 (a few samples of this study predate the infection). Cell type and time point are not known. CDR3 in DNA: TGTGCCAGCAGCCGCGGGGACAGGGCACAGCCCCAGCATTTT. Protein sequence: CASSRGDRAQPQHF. The full variable domain, rest sourced from reference TRBV7-9 and TRBJ1-5, is DTGVSQNPRHKITKRGQNVTFRCDPISEHNRLYWYRQTLGQGPEFLTYFQNEAQLEKSRLLSDRFSAERPKGSFSTLEIQRTEQGDSAMYLCASSRGDRAQPQHFGDGTRLSIL.